This TCR beta chain was identified in a study of CD8 T cells in Susac syndrome. Random hexamers were used to reverse transcribe the RNA input (about 0.5 to 1 ug). Multiplex PCR with immunoSEQ amplified the TCR beta CDR3 across 54 Vbeta and 13 Jbeta. One entry per CDR3 protein, called by TCRdb with MiXCR from the immunoSEQ multiplex PCR reads. This sample yields 250,000 to 300,000 distinct CDR3 sequences, of which about 85% are seen a single time; about 0.11% belongs to the top ten. Per the germline V gene, CDR1 is MGHRA and CDR2 is YSYEKL. This CDR3 contains 14 residues. V lost 6 bases and J 0 bases, leaving 9 bases between the germline ends.

Sequencing was carried out using CD8+ T cells from PBMCs. The V and J genes are TRBV4-1 and TRBJ2-4; no firm D call. This sequence originates from a human donor with multiple sclerosis. CDR3 sequence reads: CASSQFEAKNIQYF. CDR3 in DNA: TGCGCCAGCAGTCAGTTCGAAGCCAAAAACATTCAGTACTTC.